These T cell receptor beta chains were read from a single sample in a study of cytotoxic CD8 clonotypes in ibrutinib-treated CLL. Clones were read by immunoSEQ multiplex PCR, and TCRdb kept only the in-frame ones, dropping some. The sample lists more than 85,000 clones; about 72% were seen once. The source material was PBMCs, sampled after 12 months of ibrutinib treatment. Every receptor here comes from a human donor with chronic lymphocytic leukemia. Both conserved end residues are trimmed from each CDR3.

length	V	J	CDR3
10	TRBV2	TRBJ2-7	ANGQGGYEQY
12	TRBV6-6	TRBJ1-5	ASMGGLGNQPQH
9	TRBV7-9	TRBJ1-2	ASGRTNGYT
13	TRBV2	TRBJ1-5	ASSPWTGGNQPQH
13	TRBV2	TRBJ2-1	ASVAGGSSYNEQF
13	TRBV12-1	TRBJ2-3	ASSTHCGGTDTQY
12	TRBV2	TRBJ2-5	ASSAGGFQETQY
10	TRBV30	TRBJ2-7	AWSRTGSEQY
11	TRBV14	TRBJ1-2	ASSPNRGSGYT
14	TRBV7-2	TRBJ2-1	ASSLAPGTVYNEQF
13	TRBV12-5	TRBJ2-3	ASGRTGAGTDTQY
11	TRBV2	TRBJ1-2	ASHAITNYGYT
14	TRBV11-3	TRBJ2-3	ASSTRTGDKADTQY
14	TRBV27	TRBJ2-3	ASSYRRGAGTDTQY
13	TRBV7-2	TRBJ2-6	ASSQQGSGANVLT
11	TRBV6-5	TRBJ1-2	ASSYSNGNGYT
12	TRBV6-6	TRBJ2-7	ASRSRTSDNEQY
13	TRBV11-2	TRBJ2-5	ASSPFEAGLRAQY
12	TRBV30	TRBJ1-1	AWSTHLDRTEAF
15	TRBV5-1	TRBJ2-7	ASSLGVGALLSTEQY
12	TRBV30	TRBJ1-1	AWRETGLRTEAF
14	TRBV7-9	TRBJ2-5	ASSFGDRGVKETQY
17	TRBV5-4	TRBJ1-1	ASSVGPTFGGGLNTEAF
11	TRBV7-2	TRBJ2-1	ASSLTLDWKQF